The rows below give T cell receptor beta chains drawn from one sample of a study of beta chain features in type 1 diabetes. Sequenced by immunoSEQ multiplex PCR; TCRdb stores in-frame clones only, minus some. The table shows hundreds of thousands of clones, with 10% to 15% occurring only once. Material: naive CD4+ T cells from blood. These TCRs come from a woman between 18 and 29 years old with type 1 diabetes. Both conserved end residues are part of each CDR3. A D gene is named only where the DNA matches it firmly. A clone size is listed for some rows: how often the clone was seen (once, few, many), or a class if it is expanded.

CDR3aa: CASSLGVSSGNNEQFF; CDR3nt: TGTGCCAGCAGCTTGGGGGTTTCTAGCGGCAACAATGAGCAGTTCTTC; d_gene: TRBD2; v_gene: TRBV5-4; abundance: NA; j_gene: TRBJ2-1
CDR3aa: CASSLSASRGEQFF; CDR3nt: TGTGCCAGCAGCTTAAGTGCTAGCAGGGGTGAGCAGTTCTTC; d_gene: NA; v_gene: TRBV7-2; abundance: NA; j_gene: TRBJ2-1
CDR3aa: CASSAAGQSGETQYF; CDR3nt: TGTGCCAGCAGCGCCGCGGGGCAGTCGGGAGAGACCCAGTACTTC; d_gene: NA; v_gene: TRBV7-2; abundance: few; j_gene: TRBJ2-5
CDR3aa: CASSPLGQQDTEAFF; CDR3nt: TGTGCCAGCAGTCCCCTGGGGCAGCAAGACACTGAAGCTTTCTTT; d_gene: NA; v_gene: TRBV28; abundance: few; j_gene: TRBJ1-1
CDR3aa: CASSLVQQETQYF; CDR3nt: TGTGCCAGCAGCTTAGTTCAGCAAGAGACCCAGTACTTC; d_gene: NA; v_gene: TRBV7-8; abundance: few; j_gene: TRBJ2-5
CDR3aa: CASSVVADLTDTQYF; CDR3nt: TGTGCCAGCAGCGTAGTAGCGGACCTCACAGATACGCAGTATTTT; d_gene: NA; v_gene: TRBV9; abundance: NA; j_gene: TRBJ2-3
CDR3aa: CASSKAGVPGYTF; CDR3nt: TGTGCCAGCAGCAAAGCGGGGGTTCCTGGCTACACCTTC; d_gene: NA; v_gene: TRBV9; abundance: NA; j_gene: TRBJ1-2
CDR3aa: CASRPPPYSSYNEQFF; CDR3nt: TGCGCCAGCAGACCCCCTCCCTATAGCTCCTACAATGAGCAGTTCTTC; d_gene: NA; v_gene: TRBV5-1; abundance: NA; j_gene: TRBJ2-1
CDR3aa: CASSSTWRETQYF; CDR3nt: TGTGCCAGCAGCTCAACTTGGAGGGAGACCCAGTACTTC; d_gene: NA; v_gene: TRBV7-2; abundance: NA; j_gene: TRBJ2-5
CDR3aa: CASSDDRTTQYF; CDR3nt: TGTGCCAGCAGCGATGACAGGACGACCCAGTACTTC; d_gene: NA; v_gene: TRBV7-2; abundance: few; j_gene: TRBJ2-5
CDR3aa: CASSQYLPGYGYTF; CDR3nt: TGCGCCAGCAGTCAATATCTGCCAGGCTATGGCTACACCTTC; d_gene: NA; v_gene: TRBV23-1; abundance: NA; j_gene: TRBJ1-2
CDR3aa: CASNRAGQVQPQHF; CDR3nt: TGCGCCAGCAACCGAGCGGGACAGGTCCAGCCCCAGCATTTT; d_gene: TRBD1; v_gene: TRBV23-1; abundance: few; j_gene: TRBJ1-5
CDR3aa: CASRDSSTDTQYF; CDR3nt: TGTGCCAGCAGGGACAGCAGTACAGATACGCAGTATTTT; d_gene: NA; v_gene: TRBV27; abundance: NA; j_gene: TRBJ2-3
CDR3aa: CASSDETGGSGGYTF; CDR3nt: TGTGCCAGCAGCGACGAGACAGGGGGCTCCGGGGGCTACACCTTC; d_gene: TRBD1; v_gene: TRBV9; abundance: NA; j_gene: TRBJ1-2
CDR3aa: CASSRETSGDHNEQFF; CDR3nt: TGCGCCAGCAGCCGAGAGACTAGCGGAGATCACAATGAGCAGTTCTTC; d_gene: TRBD2; v_gene: TRBV4-3; abundance: few; j_gene: TRBJ2-1
CDR3aa: CASSLSGPFFYEQFF; CDR3nt: TGCGCCAGCAGCTTGTCGGGTCCCTTTTTCTATGAGCAGTTCTTC; d_gene: NA; v_gene: TRBV5-1; abundance: NA; j_gene: TRBJ2-1
CDR3aa: CASSSTVSNGYTF; CDR3nt: TGTGCCAGTAGTTCGACAGTCAGTAATGGCTACACCTTC; d_gene: NA; v_gene: TRBV19; abundance: NA; j_gene: TRBJ1-2
CDR3aa: CASRLQDKNEQFF; CDR3nt: TGTGCCAGCAGGTTACAGGATAAGAATGAGCAGTTCTTC; d_gene: NA; v_gene: TRBV6-6; abundance: NA; j_gene: TRBJ2-1
CDR3aa: CASKGQGKTQYF; CDR3nt: TGTGCCAGCAAGGGGCAGGGAAAGACCCAGTACTTC; d_gene: NA; v_gene: TRBV6-5; abundance: few; j_gene: TRBJ2-5